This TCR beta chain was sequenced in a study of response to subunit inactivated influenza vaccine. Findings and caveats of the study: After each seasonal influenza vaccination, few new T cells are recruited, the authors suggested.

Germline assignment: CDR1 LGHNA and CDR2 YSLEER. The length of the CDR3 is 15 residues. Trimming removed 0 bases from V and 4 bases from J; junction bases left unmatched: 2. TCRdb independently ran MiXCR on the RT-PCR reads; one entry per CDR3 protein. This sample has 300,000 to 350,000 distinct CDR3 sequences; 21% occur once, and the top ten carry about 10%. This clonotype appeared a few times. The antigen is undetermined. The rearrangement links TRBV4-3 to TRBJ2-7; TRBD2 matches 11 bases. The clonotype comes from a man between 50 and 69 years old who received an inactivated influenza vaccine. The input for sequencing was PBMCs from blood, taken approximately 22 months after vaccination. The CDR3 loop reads CASSQDLAGGYEQYF. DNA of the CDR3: TGCGCCAGCAGCCAAGATCTAGCGGGAGGTTACGAGCAGTACTTC.